The TCR beta chain under discussion was sequenced for a study of blood T cell repertoires in COVID-19. Study in general: Both acute and convalescent COVID-19 samples were obtained from the United States, Italy and Spain. Sample material is recorded as cDNA or gDNA derived from T cells, B-cell-depleted T cells, or PBMCs.

This clone rates as medium-sized. Other nucleotide sequences in the sample specify the same CDR3. Deletions cut 6 bases from V and 3 bases from J, with 12 bases between. Germline V gene sequence: CDR1 SGHVS, CDR2 FNYEAQ. This CDR3 is 13 amino acids long. The method was immunoSEQ multiplex PCR; TCRdb's version includes in-frame clones alone and lacks a portion of them. The repertoire consists of roughly 180,000 clones, with approximately 80% occurring once and the leading ten covering about 11%. The source material was PBMCs or T cells enriched from blood (not recorded which). This TCR was sampled from a man in his fifties who had recovered from COVID-19. The J gene is TRBJ2-7, the V gene TRBV7-6; D unresolved. The CDR3 reads CASSPGPNYEQYF. The CDR3 DNA reads as TGTGCCAGCAGTCCAGGCCCAAACTACGAGCAGTACTTC.